This TCR beta chain was profiled in a study of blood T cell repertoires in COVID-19. The overall study: Italy, Spain and the United States were the sources of the convalescent and acute COVID-19 samples.

How the authors handled the data: Using reference gene primer amplification, nucleated cell counts were estimated. Sequenced by immunoSEQ multiplex PCR; TCRdb stores in-frame clones only, minus some. V, J and clone size derive from that table, while D and trimming were established from the DNA sequence. The table has approximately 130,000 clones, around nine tenths seen once. The CDR3 covers 14 residues. Germline V gene sequence: CDR1 SGHRS, CDR2 YFSETQ. Germline trimming cut 4 bases from V and 2 bases from J; bases unmatched to any gene: 6. The sequence came from a woman in her 50s with acute or convalescent COVID-19. Input material: peripheral blood. V gene TRBV5-1 combines with J gene TRBJ2-7; 7 bases align to TRBD2. CDR3 loop: CASSISGTPYEQYF. The CDR3 region has the DNA TGCGCCAGCAGCATCAGCGGGACCCCCTACGAGCAGTACTTC.